The present entry profiles one T cell receptor (beta chain) with its context. Its antigen is unknown. Base quality data are lacking; no much larger clone is found one base away. Libraries were prepared through PCR. Sequencing took place on a 454 GS FLX Titanium. TCRdb took the public reads, trimmed them with fastp at Q25, ran MiXCR for clone calling and kept in-frame beta chains. Every entry covers one CDR3 protein and lists the most common genes and DNA from its rows. Counted in this sample were about 700 distinct CDR3 sequences; 25% to 40% of them appeared once. About an eighth of the sample lies in the top ten. The entry originates in a study of regulatory and conventional T cells in breast cancer (dated by TCRdb to 2015 to 2017). The CDR3 sequence holds 18 residues, the cysteine and phenylalanine included. Just the 54-base CDR3 DNA is kept, in frame starting at base 1. The germline V gene yields MDHEN for CDR1 and SYDVKM for CDR2. Trimming removed 6 bases from V and 5 bases from J, leaving 26 bases between the germline ends.

In this chain, TRBV28 is recombined with TRBJ2-1, with TRBD2 perhaps the D gene, on 5 matching bases. This clonotype was sampled from a female donor with breast cancer. The source material was regulatory T cells from blood. The CDR3 reads as follows: CASSPLRRASRNHNEQFF. The DNA sequence is TGTGCCAGCAGCCCCCTCCGGCGGGCTAGCAGGAACCACAATGAGCAGTTCTTC.